This T cell receptor (beta chain) was obtained from a study of blood T cell repertoires in COVID-19. Whole-study context: COVID-19 samples, acute and convalescent, were from the United States, Italy and Spain. T cells, B-cell-depleted T cells, or PBMCs supplied cDNA or gDNA.

In the authors' methods: Amplification of reference gene primers was used by the study to estimate nucleated cell counts. The assay was immunoSEQ multiplex PCR, and TCRdb's table has in-frame clones only and misses some. The V and J calls and clone size come from that table; D and trimming were worked out from the DNA. The repertoire holds approximately 58,000 clones, with about 76% as singletons. The CDR3 covers 17 residues. Per the germline V gene, CDR1 is SGHDN and CDR2 is FVKESK. After removal of 1 base from V and 1 base from J, the junction contained 8 bases not matched to a gene. This TCR was sampled from a man aged 65 to 85 with active or convalescent COVID-19. The sample comprised peripheral blood. V gene TRBV14 combines with J gene TRBJ2-3; 7 bases fit TRBD2. CDR3 loop: CASSQVVMAGGTDTQYF. CDR3 coding DNA: TGTGCCAGCAGCCAAGTGGTTATGGCGGGAGGCACAGATACGCAGTATTTT.